The following is a TCR beta chain sequence with its context. Its antigen remains unidentified. These data originate in a study of vaccination and CD4 T cells after COVID-19. Study summary: Of the convalescent patients, who were SARS-CoV-2 positive by nasal swab PCR, about 10 had mild and one severe disease. Study outcomes and limitations: Convalescent patients gained a median 86.3% of their reactive clones only post-vaccination.

Treatment: approximately 9-day PBMC culture with coronavirus spike peptide pools or control peptides (ViraFEST assay). Oncomine TCR Beta short-read sequencing was applied to DNA from cultured CD4+ T cells. TCRdb reprocessed the PCR reads via MiXCR and lists one record per CDR3 protein. Of around 14,000 distinct CDR3 sequences listed, approximately 53% are singletons. This clonotype was obtained from a human donor who had recovered from COVID-19. The sample consisted of CD4+ T cells from blood, cultured in vitro.

The chain's CDR3 is CASSGSNQPQHF. CDR3 sequence (DNA): TGTGCCAGCTCCGGTAGCAATCAGCCCCAGCATTTT. The chain recombines TRBV18 with TRBJ1-5, with D hard to call. Per the germline V gene, CDR1 is KGHSH and CDR2 is LQKENI. CDR3 size: 12 residues. Trimming removed 6 bases at V and 0 bases at J, with 3 bases between.